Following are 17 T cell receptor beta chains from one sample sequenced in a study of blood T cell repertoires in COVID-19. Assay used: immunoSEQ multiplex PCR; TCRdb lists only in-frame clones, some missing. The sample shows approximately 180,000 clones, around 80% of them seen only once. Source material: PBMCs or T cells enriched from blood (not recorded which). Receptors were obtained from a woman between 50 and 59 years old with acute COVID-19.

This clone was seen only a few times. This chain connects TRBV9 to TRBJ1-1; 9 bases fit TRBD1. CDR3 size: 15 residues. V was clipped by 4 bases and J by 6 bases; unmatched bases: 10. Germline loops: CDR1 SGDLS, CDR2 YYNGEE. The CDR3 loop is CASSPWTGVNAEAFF. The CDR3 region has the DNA TGTGCCAGCAGCCCTTGGACAGGGGTAAACGCTGAAGCTTTCTTT.

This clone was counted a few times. For the CDR3, the DNA is TGTGCCAGCAGCGCTACCTGGGGAGGGGGGAGCTCCTACAATGAGCAGTTCTTC. Translation: CASSATWGGGSSYNEQFF. This chain joins TRBV14 and TRBJ2-1; weak D call: TRBD2 (7 bases). The CDR3 is made up of 18 amino acids. Trimming removed 5 bases from V and 0 bases from J, with 20 bases in between. CDR1 is SGHDN and CDR2 is FVKESK in the germline V gene.

The CDR3 is CASSIKTGQETGNTIYF. The CDR3 nucleotides are TGCGCCAGCAGCATAAAAACCGGACAGGAGACAGGAAACACCATATATTTT. The rearrangement links TRBV5-1 to TRBJ1-3, with TRBD1 matching 7 bases. Unmatched junction bases numbered 14, after V lost 4 bases and J lost 4 bases. CDR1 and CDR2 from the germline V gene are SGHRS and YFSETQ. The CDR3 sequence is 17 residues long.

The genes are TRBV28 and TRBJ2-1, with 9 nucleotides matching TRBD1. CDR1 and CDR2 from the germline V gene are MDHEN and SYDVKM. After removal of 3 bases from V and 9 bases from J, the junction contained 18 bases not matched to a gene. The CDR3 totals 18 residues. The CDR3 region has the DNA TGTGCCAGCAGTTTCTTAGGAGGAGGGACAGGGAGAGGCGTTGAGCAGTTCTTC. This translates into CASSFLGGGTGRGVEQFF.

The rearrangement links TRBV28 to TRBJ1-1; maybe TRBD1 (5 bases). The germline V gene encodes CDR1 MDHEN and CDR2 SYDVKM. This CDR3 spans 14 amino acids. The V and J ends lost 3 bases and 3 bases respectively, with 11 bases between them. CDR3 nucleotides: TGTGCCAGCAGTTTTCAGGGTGAGGACACTGAAGCTTTCTTT. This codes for CASSFQGEDTEAFF.

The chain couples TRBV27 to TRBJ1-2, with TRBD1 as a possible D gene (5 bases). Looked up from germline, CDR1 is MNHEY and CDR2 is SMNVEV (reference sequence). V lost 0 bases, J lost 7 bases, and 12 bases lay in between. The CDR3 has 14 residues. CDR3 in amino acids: CASSLSPGGAGYTF. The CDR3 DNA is TGTGCCAGCAGTTTATCCCCCGGCGGGGCTGGCTACACCTTC.

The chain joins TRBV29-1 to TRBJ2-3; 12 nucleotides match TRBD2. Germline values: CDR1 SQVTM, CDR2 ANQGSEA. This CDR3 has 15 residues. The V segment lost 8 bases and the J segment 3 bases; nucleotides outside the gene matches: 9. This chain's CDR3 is CSISSGGAGTDTQYF. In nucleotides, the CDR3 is TGCAGCATATCTAGCGGGGGGGCCGGAACAGATACGCAGTATTTT.

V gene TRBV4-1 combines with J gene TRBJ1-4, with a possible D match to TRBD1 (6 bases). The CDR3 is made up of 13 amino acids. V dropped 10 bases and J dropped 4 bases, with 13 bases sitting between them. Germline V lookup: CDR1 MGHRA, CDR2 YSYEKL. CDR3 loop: CAITRGGNEKLFF. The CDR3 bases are TGCGCCATCACGAGGGGGGGTAATGAAAAACTGTTTTTT.

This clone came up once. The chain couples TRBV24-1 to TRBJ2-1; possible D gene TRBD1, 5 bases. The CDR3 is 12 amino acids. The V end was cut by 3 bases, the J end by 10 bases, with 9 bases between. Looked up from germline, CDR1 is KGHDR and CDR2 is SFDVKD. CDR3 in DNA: TGTGCCACCAGTGATCCGACAGAGGAGCAGTTCTTC. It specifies CATSDPTEEQFF.

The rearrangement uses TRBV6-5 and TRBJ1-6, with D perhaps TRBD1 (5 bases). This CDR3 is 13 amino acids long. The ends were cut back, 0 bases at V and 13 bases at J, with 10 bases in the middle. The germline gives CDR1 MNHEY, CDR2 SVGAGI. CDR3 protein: CASSYSTGGPLHF. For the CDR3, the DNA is TGTGCCAGCAGTTACTCTACCGGGGGGCCCCTCCACTTT.

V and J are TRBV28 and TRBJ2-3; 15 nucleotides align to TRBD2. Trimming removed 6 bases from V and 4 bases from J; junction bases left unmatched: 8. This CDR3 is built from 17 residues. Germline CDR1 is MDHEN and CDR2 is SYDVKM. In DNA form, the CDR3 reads TGTGCCAGCAGGGATTCGGGACTAGCGGGGGGCGCAGATACGCAGTATTTT. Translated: CASRDSGLAGGADTQYF.

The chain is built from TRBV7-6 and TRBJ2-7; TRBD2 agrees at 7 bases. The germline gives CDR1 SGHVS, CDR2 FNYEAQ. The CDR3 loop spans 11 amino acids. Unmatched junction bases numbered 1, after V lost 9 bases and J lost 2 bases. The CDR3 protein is CASRGAYEQYV. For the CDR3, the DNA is TGTGCCAGTCGGGGGGCCTACGAGCAGTACGTC.

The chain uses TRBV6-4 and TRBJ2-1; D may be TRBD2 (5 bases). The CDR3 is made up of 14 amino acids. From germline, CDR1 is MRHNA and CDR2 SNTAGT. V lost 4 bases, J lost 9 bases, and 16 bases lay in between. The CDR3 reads CASSVTAARAEQFF. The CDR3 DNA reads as TGTGCCAGCAGTGTAACAGCGGCTCGGGCTGAGCAGTTCTTC.

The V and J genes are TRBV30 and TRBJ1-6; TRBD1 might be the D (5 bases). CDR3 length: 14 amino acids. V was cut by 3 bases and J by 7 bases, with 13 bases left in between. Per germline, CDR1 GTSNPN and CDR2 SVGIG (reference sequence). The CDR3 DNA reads TGTGCCTGGAGAATTGGACACATAAATTCACCCCTCCACTTT. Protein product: CAWRIGHINSPLHF.

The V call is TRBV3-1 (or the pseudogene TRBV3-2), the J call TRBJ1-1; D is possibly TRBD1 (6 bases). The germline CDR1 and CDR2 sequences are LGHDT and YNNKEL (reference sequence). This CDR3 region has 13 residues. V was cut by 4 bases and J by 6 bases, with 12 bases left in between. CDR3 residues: CASSPRRGPEAFF. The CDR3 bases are TGTGCCAGCAGCCCGCGCAGGGGTCCTGAAGCTTTCTTT.

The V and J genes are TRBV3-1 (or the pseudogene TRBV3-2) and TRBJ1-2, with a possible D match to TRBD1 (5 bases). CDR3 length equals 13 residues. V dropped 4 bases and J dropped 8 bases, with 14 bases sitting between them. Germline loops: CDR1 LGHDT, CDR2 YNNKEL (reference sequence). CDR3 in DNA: TGTGCCAGCAGCCTCAGACAGCAAAGGGGCTACACCTTC. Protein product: CASSLRQQRGYTF.

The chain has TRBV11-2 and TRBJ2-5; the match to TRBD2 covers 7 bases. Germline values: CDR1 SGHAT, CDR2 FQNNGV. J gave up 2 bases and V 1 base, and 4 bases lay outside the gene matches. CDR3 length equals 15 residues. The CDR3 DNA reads TGTGCCAGCAGCTTAGCAGCGGGGTTACAAGAGACCCAGTACTTC. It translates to CASSLAAGLQETQYF.